These 16 T cell receptor beta chains were all obtained from the same sample, sequenced in a study of CD8+CD57+ T cells in acquired aplastic anemia. Profiles of TCR beta VDJ and CDR3 were generated from a genomic DNA template. TCRdb called the reads again in MiXCR, with one record for every CDR3 protein. The data show 200,000 to 250,000 distinct CDR3 sequences, with less than 75% seen just once and about three fifths held by the top ten. For sequencing, patients were chosen who had shown expansion of CD8+CD57+ cells by flow cytometry. Source material: sorted CD4+, CD8+, or CD8+CD57+ T cells (not recorded which) from PBMCs. These receptors originate from a human donor with aplastic anemia.

This clonotype was seen a single time. The chain links TRBV6-6 to TRBJ2-5; 7 nucleotides agree with TRBD2. V was pared by 2 bases and J by 4 bases, with 4 bases of the junction left unmatched. The CDR3 consists of 14 residues. Germline-derived CDR1 and CDR2 are MNHNY and SVGAGI (reference sequence). CDR3 region: CASSYGGDPETQYF. The DNA for the CDR3 is TGTGCCAGCAGTTACGGGGGGGACCCAGAGACCCAGTACTTC.

This clonotype was seen only once. The DNA for the CDR3 is TGTGCCAGCAGCACCCAGGGACAGGGCTCTGAAAAACTGTTTTTT. Its protein is CASSTQGQGSEKLFF. This rearrangement joins TRBV9 to TRBJ1-4, with TRBD1 matching over 9 bases. There are 15 residues in the CDR3. V shed 4 bases, J shed 7 bases, and the junction held 8 bases outside the gene matches. The germline V gene has CDR1 SGDLS and CDR2 YYNGEE.

The chain joins TRBV7-9 to TRBJ2-7; 8 nucleotides agree with TRBD2. In germline, CDR1 is SEHNR, CDR2 FQNEAQ (reference sequence). Trimming removed 5 bases from V and 2 bases from J; junction bases left unmatched: 8. The CDR3 has 15 residues. CDR3 amino acids: CASSTSSGGPYEQYF. The CDR3 DNA is TGTGCCAGCAGCACTTCATCGGGGGGGCCCTACGAGCAGTACTTC.

Only one count was recorded for this clonotype. The chain links TRBV2 to TRBJ2-3; 12 bases match TRBD2. The V segment lost 1 base and the J segment 5 bases; nucleotides outside the gene matches: 7. The CDR3 runs to 17 residues. Per germline, CDR1 SNHLY and CDR2 FYNNEI. The CDR3 region has the DNA TGTGCCAGCAGTGAAGACTTGAGACTAGCGGGAGAAGATACGCAGTATTTT. This codes for CASSEDLRLAGEDTQYF. The full variable domain, rest sourced from reference TRBV2 and TRBJ2-3, is EPEVTQTPSHQVTQMGQEVILRCVPISNHLYFYWYRQILGQKVEFLVSFYNNEISEKSEIFDDQFSVERPDGSNFTLKIRSTKLEDSAMYFCASSEDLRLAGEDTQYFGPGTRLTVL.

A remark on this clonotype: The junction shows a germline mismatch at one end, possibly a read error. The V call is TRBV24-1, the J call TRBJ1-1; possible D gene TRBD1, 5 bases. This CDR3 has 15 residues. The germline CDR1 and CDR2 sequences are KGHDR and SFDVKD. CDR3 amino acids: CATSDAQAGNTEAFF. The CDR3 nucleotides are TGTGCCACCAGTGATGCCCAGGCAGGGAACACTGAGGCTTTCTTT.

V usage is TRBV24-1 and J usage is TRBJ2-7, with D possibly being TRBD1 (5 bases). Per the germline V gene, CDR1 is KGHDR and CDR2 is SFDVKD. This CDR3 has 14 residues. V was clipped by 3 bases and J by 2 bases, with 10 bases between them. CDR3 in amino acids: CATSDPDKAYEQYF. CDR3 bases: TGTGCCACCAGTGATCCGGACAAAGCCTACGAGCAGTACTTC.

This clonotype has ten or more counts. This chain uses TRBV7-9 with TRBJ2-2, with a possible D match to TRBD1 (6 bases). Trimming stripped 8 bases from V and 1 base from J, with 23 bases between. The CDR3 runs 18 residues. The germline V gene encodes CDR1 SEHNR and CDR2 FQNEAQ (reference sequence). Here the CDR3 reads CASGPDRTKSKNTGELFF. The CDR3 nucleotides read TGTGCCAGCGGACCGGACAGAACGAAGAGCAAGAACACCGGGGAGCTGTTTTTT.

The chain is built from TRBV10-3 and TRBJ2-6, with 11 bases lining up with TRBD1. V was clipped by 6 bases and J by 0 bases; unmatched bases: 4. This CDR3 has 17 amino acids. CDR1 ENHRY and CDR2 SYGVKD come from the germline V gene. The CDR3 coding sequence is TGTGCCATCAGCCTCGGGACAGGGGGCTCTGGGGCCAACGTCCTGACTTTC. This gives the protein CAISLGTGGSGANVLTF.

The chain recombines TRBV7-2 with TRBJ1-6, with TRBD1 identical over 7 bases. This CDR3 comprises 16 residues. The junction had 9 bases not matched to a gene; V was cut back by 3 bases and J by 7 bases. The germline V gene has CDR1 SGHTA and CDR2 FQGNSA. The CDR3 protein is CASSLGTGQVNSPLHF. DNA for the CDR3: TGTGCCAGCAGCTTGGGGACCGGACAGGTGAATTCACCCCTCCACTTT.

The chain carries TRBV7-9 and TRBJ1-5; D is unresolved. CDR1 is SEHNR and CDR2 is FQNEAQ in the germline V gene (reference sequence). This CDR3 is built from 15 residues. V dropped 2 bases and J dropped 7 bases, with 15 bases sitting between them. CDR3: CASSLSPLGLQPQHF. The CDR3 region has the DNA TGTGCCAGCAGCTTATCCCCACTAGGCTTACAGCCCCAGCATTTT.

The rearrangement links TRBV27 to TRBJ1-6; tentatively, D is TRBD1 (6 bases). Germline V lookup: CDR1 MNHEY, CDR2 SMNVEV (reference sequence). V was pared by 5 bases and J by 7 bases, with 15 bases between. This CDR3 is built from 15 residues. This CDR3 is CASSPGQYPNSPLHF. DNA for the CDR3: TGTGCCAGCAGTCCTGGACAGTATCCCAATTCACCCCTCCACTTT.

The genes are TRBV20-1 and TRBJ1-5, with no clear D. Trimming pared 3 bases from V and 4 bases from J, leaving 7 bases between. CDR3 length: 12 residues. Germline V gene data show CDR1 as DFQATT and CDR2 as SNEGSKA (reference sequence). The CDR3 coding sequence is TGCAGTGCTAGCGCCGCTAATCAGCCCCAGCATTTT. Translating it yields CSASAANQPQHF.

V is TRBV20-1 and J is TRBJ2-5, with 9 nucleotides matching TRBD1. CDR3 length: 14 residues. The germline gives CDR1 DFQATT, CDR2 SNEGSKA (reference sequence). Trimming at V came to 6 bases and at J to 5 bases, leaving 10 bases not matched to a gene. CDR3 bases: TGCAGTGCGAGTACAGGGGGCGGGTGGGAGACCCAGTACTTC. Translating gives CSASTGGGWETQYF.

J is TRBJ1-2 and V is TRBV20-1; 8 positions match TRBD1. After removal of 7 bases from V and 3 bases from J, the junction contained 4 bases not matched to a gene. The CDR3 is 12 residues long. Germline V CDR1 and CDR2: DFQATT, SNEGSKA (reference sequence). The CDR3 nucleotides read TGCAGTGGCGGGACAGGACACTATGGCTACACCTTC. This sequence encodes CSGGTGHYGYTF.

Note on this clonotype: Germline is not matched at one junction end, which may reflect a read error. V usage is TRBV20-1 and J usage is TRBJ2-1; TRBD2 matches at 12 bases. This CDR3 is built from 15 residues. Germline CDR1 DFQATT, CDR2 SNEGSKA (reference sequence). The CDR3 loop reads CSARSLAGGSHEQLF. CDR3 DNA: TGCAGTGCTAGGAGTCTAGCGGGAGGGTCCCATGAGCAGCTCTTC.

This clonotype was seen only once. This chain connects TRBV5-4 to TRBJ2-3, with unresolved D. The CDR3 runs to 14 residues. Germline CDR1 SGHNT, CDR2 YYREEE (reference sequence). V was pared by 4 bases and J by 0 bases, with 9 bases between. CDR3 amino acids: CASSQQFSTDTQYF. CDR3 DNA sequence: TGTGCCAGCAGCCAACAATTTAGCACAGATACGCAGTATTTT.